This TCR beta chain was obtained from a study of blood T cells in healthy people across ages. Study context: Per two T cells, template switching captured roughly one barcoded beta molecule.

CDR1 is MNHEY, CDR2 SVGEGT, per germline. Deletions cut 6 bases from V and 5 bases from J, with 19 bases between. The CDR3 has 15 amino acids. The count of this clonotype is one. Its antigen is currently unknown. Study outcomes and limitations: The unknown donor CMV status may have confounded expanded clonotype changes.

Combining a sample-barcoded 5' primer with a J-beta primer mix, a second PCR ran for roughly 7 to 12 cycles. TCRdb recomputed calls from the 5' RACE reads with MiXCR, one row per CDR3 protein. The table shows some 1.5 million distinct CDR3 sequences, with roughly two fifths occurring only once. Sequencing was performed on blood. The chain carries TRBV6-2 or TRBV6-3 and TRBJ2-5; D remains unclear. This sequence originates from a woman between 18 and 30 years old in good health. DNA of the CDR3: TGTGCCAGCAGCTCGATCCAAGGCCGTGCGGAGACCCAGTACTTC. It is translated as CASSSIQGRAETQYF.